The source of this TCR beta chain is a study of monozygotic twins with cystic fibrosis. Overall study results and limits: Unrelated CF individuals shared fewer identical clonotypes than monozygotic CF twins. Co-twins had the most similar V usage for 13 of 16 pairs, J for 8. Median Simpson clonality of 0.0095 suggested naive T cells predominated.

Here immunoSEQ multiplex PCR was the method, and the copy in TCRdb shows in-frame clones only, minus some. The table has 20,000 to 30,000 clones, about nine tenths seen once. Notes on this clone: Its antigen is unidentified.

The germline V gene encodes CDR1 SGHTA and CDR2 FQGTGA. This CDR3 comprises 13 residues. Trimming cost V 4 bases and J 6 bases, with 13 bases left between them. The clonotype originates from a girl aged 2-15 years with cystic fibrosis. The rearrangement uses TRBV7-3 and TRBJ2-7; D is undetermined. Specimen: blood. The CDR3 bases are TGTGCCAGCAGCTACGCATGGGGTGGCGAGCAGTACTTC. This gives the protein CASSYAWGGEQYF.